This T cell receptor beta chain came from a study of T cell responses to AZD1222 COVID-19 vaccine. The CDR3 extends over 16 amino acids. Assay: immunoSEQ multiplex PCR; the TCRdb copy retains only in-frame clones and omits some. The data hold under 80,000 clones, with approximately 80% observed a single time. This sequence originates from an adult in good health. The sample consisted of peripheral blood, taken on day 0 of AZD1222 vaccination. The chain combines TRBV12-2 with TRBJ2-1; the D call TRBD2 from the table was never checked on the DNA. TRBV12-2 constitutes a pseudogene. Written as DNA, the CDR3 is TGTGCAAGTCGCTTACGGGTGGCGGGACCCTATAATGAGCAGTTCTTC. Translated: CASRLRVAGPYNEQFF.